The 13 T cell receptor beta chains presented below share a single source sample, sequenced in a study of cytomegalovirus exposure and HLA in healthy donors. Use of 60 Vbeta and 13 Jbeta primers characterized the PCR. This table comes from immunoSEQ multiplex PCR, and its TCRdb copy is limited to in-frame clones, with some not included. Of about 200,000 clones listed, over 60% are singletons. The material sequenced was PBMCs. These receptors were collected from a woman aged 40 to 50 in good health and CMV-seronegative.

The chain has TRBV9 and TRBJ1-1; tentative D call: TRBD1 (5 bases). This CDR3 contains 14 residues. V lost 4 bases to trimming and J lost 3 bases, with 13 bases between them. Per germline, CDR1 SGDLS and CDR2 YYNGEE. CDR3 coding DNA: TGTGCCAGCAGCCCCGACAGTTTTTACACTGAAGCTTTCTTT. This encodes CASSPDSFYTEAFF.

CDR3 region: CASSESRKLFF. The CDR3 DNA reads TGTGCCAGCAGTGAGAGCCGAAAACTGTTTTTT. The chain combines TRBV2 with TRBJ1-4; D is undetermined. V lost 3 bases, J lost 10 bases, and 6 bases lay in between. The CDR3 contains 11 residues. The germline V gene encodes CDR1 SNHLY and CDR2 FYNNEI.

The chain is built from TRBV7-9 and TRBJ1-1; 7 bases line up with TRBD1. The CDR3 has 15 amino acids. With V trimmed by 4 bases and J by 3 bases, 8 bases remained unmatched. Germline V gives CDR1 SEHNR, CDR2 FQNEAQ (reference sequence). CDR3: CASSYSGGRDTEAFF. In nucleotides, the CDR3 is TGTGCCAGCAGCTATTCAGGGGGGCGAGACACTGAAGCTTTCTTT.

This clone occurred once. Mismatch with germline at one junction end may stem from a read error. Different DNA sequences within this sample yield the same CDR3. This chain links TRBV9 with TRBJ2-5, with TRBD2 identical over 12 bases. Germline lookup yields CDR1 SGDLS and CDR2 YYNGEE. There are 16 residues in the CDR3. The CDR3 here is CASSVGLAGVQETQYF. The CDR3 region has the DNA TGTGCCAGCAGCGTAGGACTAGCGGGAGTTCAAGAGACCCAATACTTC.

The chain's CDR3 is CASSKGQQDGNQPQHF. DNA of the CDR3: TGTGCCAGCAGCAAAGGACAGCAGGATGGCAATCAGCCCCAGCATTTT. The rearrangement uses TRBV7-9 and TRBJ1-5, with a tentative D call TRBD1 (6 bases). The CDR3 sequence is 16 residues long. The germline gives CDR1 SEHNR, CDR2 FQNEAQ (reference sequence). The V end was cut by 5 bases, the J end by 2 bases, with 16 bases between.

CDR3 residues: CASTYRGVNQPQHF. The DNA of the CDR3 is TGTGCCAGCACCTACAGGGGTGTCAATCAGCCCCAGCATTTT. The J gene is TRBJ1-5, the V gene TRBV2; 7 bases fit TRBD1. The trim removed 7 bases at V and 3 bases at J, leaving 6 bases unmatched. The CDR3 has 14 residues. Germline assignment: CDR1 SNHLY and CDR2 FYNNEI.

The gene calls are TRBV4-3 and TRBJ2-7; D might be TRBD2 (6 bases). This CDR3 is 17 amino acids long. Germline loops: CDR1 LGHNA, CDR2 YSLEER. Between the trimmed V and J ends, which lost 0 bases and 2 bases, there was a span of 17 bases. This CDR3 is CASSQDRAGGFTYEQYF. The CDR3 DNA follows: TGCGCCAGCAGCCAAGATCGAGCGGGCGGGTTTACCTACGAGCAGTACTTC.

This clone was observed a handful of times. The genes are TRBV7-2 and TRBJ1-4; D is uncertain. Looked up from germline, CDR1 is SGHTA and CDR2 is FQGNSA. The V end was cut by 1 base, the J end by 0 bases, with 9 bases between. The CDR3 length is 16 residues. The CDR3 region has the DNA TGTGCCAGCAGCTTAGGCCCCGGGACAACTAATGAAAAACTGTTTTTT. Translating gives CASSLGPGTTNEKLFF. The whole variable domain, remainder taken from reference TRBV7-2 and TRBJ1-4, is GAGVSQSPSNKVTEKGKDVELRCDPISGHTALYWYRQSLGQGLEFLIYFQGNSAPDKSGLPSDRFSAERTGGSVSTLTIQRTQQEDSAVYLCASSLGPGTTNEKLFFGSGTQLSVL.

The chain links TRBV7-2 to TRBJ2-2; D possibly corresponds to TRBD2 (5 bases). Trimming stripped 5 bases from V and 7 bases from J, with 8 bases between. Germline-derived CDR1 and CDR2 are SGHTA and FQGNSA. The CDR3 spans 12 residues. The chain's CDR3 is CASSPGIGELFF. As DNA, the CDR3 is TGTGCCAGCAGCCCGGGGATCGGGGAGCTGTTTTTT.

This clone has more than one count but fewer than ten. The rearrangement uses TRBV19 and TRBJ1-2; D not certain. Germline values: CDR1 LNHDA, CDR2 SQIVND (reference sequence). This CDR3 spans 14 amino acids. Trimming shortened V by 3 bases and J by 4 bases, and 12 bases separated the two germline ends. CDR3 in amino acids: CASSMEGTIYGYTF. In DNA form, the CDR3 reads TGTGCCAGTAGTATGGAGGGAACAATCTATGGCTACACCTTC.

Only one count was recorded for this clone. The chain has TRBV9 and TRBJ2-1; TRBD1 is a possible D gene (5 bases). This CDR3 comprises 14 residues. The germline V and J ends were trimmed by 0 bases and 10 bases, with 14 bases remaining between them. Germline V gene data show CDR1 as SGDLS and CDR2 as YYNGEE. CDR3 residues: CASSVAQGSREQFF. CDR3 DNA: TGTGCCAGCAGCGTAGCCCAGGGATCGAGGGAGCAGTTCTTC.

Of note for this clone: Other DNA sequences of this sample code for an identical CDR3. The rearrangement joins TRBV7-2 to TRBJ2-2, with 11 bases that match TRBD2. CDR1 and CDR2 (germline): SGHTA, FQGNSA. This CDR3 is 15 amino acids long. V shed 2 bases and J 6 bases; nucleotides not matched to a gene: 2. The CDR3 DNA follows: TGTGCCAGCAGCTTAACTAGCGGGAGTGCCGGGGAGCTGTTTTTT. Its protein product is CASSLTSGSAGELFF.

This chain links TRBV7-3 with TRBJ1-1; the D is unclear. CDR3 length equals 14 residues. The germline V and J ends were trimmed by 2 bases and 6 bases, with 13 bases remaining between them. Germline V gene data show CDR1 as SGHTA and CDR2 as FQGTGA. This chain's CDR3 is CASSLSQVTPEAFF. In DNA, the CDR3 is TGTGCCAGCAGCTTATCTCAGGTTACCCCTGAAGCTTTCTTT.